This TCR beta chain was profiled in a study of blood T cells in healthy people across ages. The use of a sample-barcoded 5' primer and a J-beta primer mix characterized a second PCR of roughly 6 to 11 cycles. MiXCR was run by TCRdb on the 5' RACE reads, yielding one entry per CDR3 protein. The table lists 600,000 or so distinct CDR3 sequences, roughly 43% of them singletons, with around 23% in the top ten. Study-wide results and caveats: When set beside aged donors, long-lived donors presented more naive CD4+ cells and higher diversity. CMV status of donors was unknown, possibly confounding expanded clonotype changes.

Worth noting for this clonotype: The antigen is unknown.

Trimming left V 2 bases short and J 2 bases short, with 10 bases between. The CDR3 extends over 14 amino acids. In germline, CDR1 is ENHRY, CDR2 SYGVKD. The chain is built from TRBV10-3 and TRBJ2-7, with unresolved D. The clonotype was recovered from an elderly man in good health. Source material: blood. The CDR3 sequence is CAISEGVRAYEQYF. The CDR3 coding sequence is TGTGCCATCAGTGAGGGAGTACGGGCCTACGAGCAGTACTTC.